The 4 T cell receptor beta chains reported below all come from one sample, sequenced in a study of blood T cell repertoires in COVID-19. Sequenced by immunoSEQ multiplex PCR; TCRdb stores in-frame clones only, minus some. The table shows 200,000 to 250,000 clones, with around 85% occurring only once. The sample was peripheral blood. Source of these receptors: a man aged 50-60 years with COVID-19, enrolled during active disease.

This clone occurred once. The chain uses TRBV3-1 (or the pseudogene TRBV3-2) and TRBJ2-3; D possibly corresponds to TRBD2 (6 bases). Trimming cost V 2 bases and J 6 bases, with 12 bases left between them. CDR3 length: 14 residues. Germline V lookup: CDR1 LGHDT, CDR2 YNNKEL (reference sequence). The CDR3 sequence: CASSQNSGWDTQYF. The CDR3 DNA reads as TGTGCCAGCAGCCAAAATAGCGGCTGGGATACGCAGTATTTT.

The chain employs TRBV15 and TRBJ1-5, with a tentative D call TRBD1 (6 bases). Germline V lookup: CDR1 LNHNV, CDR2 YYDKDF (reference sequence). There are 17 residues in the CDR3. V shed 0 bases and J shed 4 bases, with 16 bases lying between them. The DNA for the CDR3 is TGTGCCACCAGCAGAGAATCAGAGGACAGAAGAAATCAGCCCCAGCATTTT. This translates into CATSRESEDRRNQPQHF.

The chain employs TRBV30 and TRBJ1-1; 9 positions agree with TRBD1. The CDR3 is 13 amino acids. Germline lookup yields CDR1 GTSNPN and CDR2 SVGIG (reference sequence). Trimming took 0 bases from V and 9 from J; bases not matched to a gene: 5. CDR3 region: CAWSVTGTGKAFF. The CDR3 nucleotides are TGTGCCTGGAGTGTAACCGGGACAGGGAAAGCTTTCTTT. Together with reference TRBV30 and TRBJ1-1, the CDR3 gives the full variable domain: SQTIHQWPATLVQPVGSPLSLECTVEGTSNPNLYWYRQAAGRGLQLLFYSVGIGQISSEVPQNLSASRPQDRQFILSSKKLLLSDSGFYLCAWSVTGTGKAFFGQGTRLTVV.

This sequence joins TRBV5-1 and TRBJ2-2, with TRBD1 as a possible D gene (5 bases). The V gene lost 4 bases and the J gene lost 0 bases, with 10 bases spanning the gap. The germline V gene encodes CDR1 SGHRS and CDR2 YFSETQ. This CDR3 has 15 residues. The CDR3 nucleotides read TGCGCCAGCAGCACGACAGCCTCGAACACCGGGGAGCTGTTTTTT. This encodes CASSTTASNTGELFF.